This TCR beta chain is drawn from a study of spatial heterogeneity in lung cancer. The overall study: Raw reads contained each unique TCR and UMI combination more than ten times on average.

Noted time point: sample taken at primary tumor resection. The study sequenced unsorted whole RNA from tumor, nontumor lung or frozen PBMC. Donation came from around 77 patients with untreated early-stage non-small cell lung cancer. About this clonotype itself: What it recognizes is unknown.

Each TCR cDNA molecule carried a unique molecular identifier. TCRdb ran MiXCR on the 5' RACE reads and lists one entry per CDR3 protein. Of some 85,000 distinct CDR3 sequences in the sample, about a fifth were seen once. Overall study findings and caveats: Among blood samples, ubiquitous expanded tumor TCRs appeared more at resection than at follow-up.

Germline V gene lookup returns CDR1 SGHRS and CDR2 YFSETQ. The CDR3 consists of 15 residues. J gave up 5 bases and V 3 bases, and 6 bases lay outside the gene matches. The sample was PBMCs, taken at surgery. This receptor was identified in a male donor with early-stage non-small cell lung cancer. V and J are TRBV5-1 and TRBJ1-1; the match to TRBD1 covers 11 bases. For the CDR3, the DNA is TGCGCCAGCAGCTCCGCCGGGACAGGGGGAACTGAAGCTTTCTTT. Translating it yields CASSSAGTGGTEAFF.